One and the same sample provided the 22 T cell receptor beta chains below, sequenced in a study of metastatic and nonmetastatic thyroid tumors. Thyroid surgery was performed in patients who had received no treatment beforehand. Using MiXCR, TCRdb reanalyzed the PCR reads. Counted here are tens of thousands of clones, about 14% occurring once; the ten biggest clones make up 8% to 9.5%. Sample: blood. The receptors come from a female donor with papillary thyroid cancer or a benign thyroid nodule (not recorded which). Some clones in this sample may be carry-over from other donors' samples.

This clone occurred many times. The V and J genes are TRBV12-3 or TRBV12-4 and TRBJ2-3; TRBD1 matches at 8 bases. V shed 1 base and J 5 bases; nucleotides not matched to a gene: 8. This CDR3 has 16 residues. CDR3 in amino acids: CASSLDGSGGKDTQYF. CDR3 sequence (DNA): TGTGCCAGCAGTTTAGACGGGTCAGGGGGCAAAGATACGCAGTATTTT.

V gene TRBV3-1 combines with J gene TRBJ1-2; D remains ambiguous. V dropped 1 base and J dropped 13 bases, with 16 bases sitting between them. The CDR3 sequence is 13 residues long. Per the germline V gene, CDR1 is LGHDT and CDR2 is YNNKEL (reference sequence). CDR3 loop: CASSQANVYGFTF. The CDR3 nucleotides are TGTGCCAGCAGCCAAGCGAACGTGTATGGGTTCACCTTC. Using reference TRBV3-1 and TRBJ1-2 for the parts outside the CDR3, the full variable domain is DTAVSQTPKYLVTQMGNDKSIKCEQNLGHDTMYWYKQDSKKFLKIMFSYNNKELIINETVPNRFSPKSPDKAHLNLHINSLELGDSAVYFCASSQANVYGFTFGSGTRLTVV.

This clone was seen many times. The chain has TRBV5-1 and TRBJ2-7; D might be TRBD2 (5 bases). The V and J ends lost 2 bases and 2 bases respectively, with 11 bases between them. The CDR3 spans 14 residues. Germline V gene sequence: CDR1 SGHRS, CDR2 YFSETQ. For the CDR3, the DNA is TGCGCCAGCAGCTTCGGGGATTTCCCCTACGAGCAGTACTTC. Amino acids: CASSFGDFPYEQYF.

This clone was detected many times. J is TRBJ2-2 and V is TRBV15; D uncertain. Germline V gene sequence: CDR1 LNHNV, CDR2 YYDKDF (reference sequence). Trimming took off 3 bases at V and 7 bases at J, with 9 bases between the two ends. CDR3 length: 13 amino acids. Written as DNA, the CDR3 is TGTGCCACCAGCAGTATGAAGGGCGGGGAGCTGTTTTTT. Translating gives CATSSMKGGELFF.

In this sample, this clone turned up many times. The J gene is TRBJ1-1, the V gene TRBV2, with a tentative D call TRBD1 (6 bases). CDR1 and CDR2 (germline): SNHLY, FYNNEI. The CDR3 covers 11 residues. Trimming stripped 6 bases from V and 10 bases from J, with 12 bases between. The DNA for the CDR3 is TGTGCCAGCAGGGAGGGGGGGGGAGCTTTCTTT. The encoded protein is CASREGGGAFF.

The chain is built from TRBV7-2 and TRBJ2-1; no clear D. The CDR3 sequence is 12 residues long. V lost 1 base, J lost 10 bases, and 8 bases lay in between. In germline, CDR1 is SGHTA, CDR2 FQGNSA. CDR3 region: CASSLESREQFF. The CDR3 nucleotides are TGTGCCAGCAGCTTAGAAAGTCGGGAGCAGTTCTTC.

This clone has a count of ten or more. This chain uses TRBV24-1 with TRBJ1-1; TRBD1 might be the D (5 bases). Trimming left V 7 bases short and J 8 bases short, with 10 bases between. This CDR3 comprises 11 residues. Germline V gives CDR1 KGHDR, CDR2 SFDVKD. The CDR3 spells CATSQKGEAFF. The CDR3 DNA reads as TGTGCCACCAGCCAAAAGGGGGAAGCTTTCTTT.

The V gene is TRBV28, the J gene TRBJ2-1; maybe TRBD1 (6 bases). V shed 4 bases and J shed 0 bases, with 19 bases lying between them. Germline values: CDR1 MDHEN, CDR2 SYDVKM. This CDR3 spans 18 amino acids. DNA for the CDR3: TGTGCCAGCAGTTACTCCGGGTGGCAGGGGAGCTCCTACAATGAGCAGTTCTTC. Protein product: CASSYSGWQGSSYNEQFF.

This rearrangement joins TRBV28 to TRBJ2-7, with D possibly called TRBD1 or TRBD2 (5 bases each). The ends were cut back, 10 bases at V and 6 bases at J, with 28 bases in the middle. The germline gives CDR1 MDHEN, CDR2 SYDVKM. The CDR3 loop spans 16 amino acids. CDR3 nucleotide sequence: TGTGCCATTTTTCAAGGGGACGGTGGAGCCCCCGTCGAGCAGTACTTC. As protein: CAIFQGDGGAPVEQYF.

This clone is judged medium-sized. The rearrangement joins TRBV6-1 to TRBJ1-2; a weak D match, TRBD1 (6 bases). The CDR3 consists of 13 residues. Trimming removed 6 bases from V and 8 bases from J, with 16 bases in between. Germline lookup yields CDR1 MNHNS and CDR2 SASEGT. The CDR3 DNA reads TGTGCCAGCAGCCCCTCGGGGGCGATGGGCTACACCTTC. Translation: CASSPSGAMGYTF.

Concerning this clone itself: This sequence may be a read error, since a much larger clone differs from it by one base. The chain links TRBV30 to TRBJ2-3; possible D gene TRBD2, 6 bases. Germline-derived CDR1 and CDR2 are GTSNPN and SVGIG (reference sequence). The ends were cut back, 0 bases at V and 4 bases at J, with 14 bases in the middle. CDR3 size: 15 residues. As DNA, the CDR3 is TGTGCCTGGAGTGTTCTAACGGGAGTCGCAGATACGCAGTATTTT. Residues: CAWSVLTGVADTQYF.

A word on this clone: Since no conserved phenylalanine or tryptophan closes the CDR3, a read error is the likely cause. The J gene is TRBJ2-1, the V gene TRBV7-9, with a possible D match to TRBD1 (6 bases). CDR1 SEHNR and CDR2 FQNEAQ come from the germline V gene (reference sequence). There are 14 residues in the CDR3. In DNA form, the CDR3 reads TGTGTCAGCAGCCCGGACAGCTCCTACAATGAGCAGTTCCTC. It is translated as CVSSPDSSYNEQFL.

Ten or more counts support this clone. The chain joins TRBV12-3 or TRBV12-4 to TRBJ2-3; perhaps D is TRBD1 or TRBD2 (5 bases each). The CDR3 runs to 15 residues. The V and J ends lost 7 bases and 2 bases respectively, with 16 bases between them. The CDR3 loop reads CASISGAGFTDTQYF. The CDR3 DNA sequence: TGTGCCAGCATCTCCGGGGCCGGCTTCACAGATACGCAGTATTTT.

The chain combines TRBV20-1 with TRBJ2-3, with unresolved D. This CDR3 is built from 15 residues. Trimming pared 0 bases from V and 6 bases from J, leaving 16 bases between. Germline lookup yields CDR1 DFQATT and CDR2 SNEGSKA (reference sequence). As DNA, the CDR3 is TGCAGTGCTAGAGATACCGAGACCACCGGCGATACGCAGTATTTT. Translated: CSARDTETTGDTQYF.

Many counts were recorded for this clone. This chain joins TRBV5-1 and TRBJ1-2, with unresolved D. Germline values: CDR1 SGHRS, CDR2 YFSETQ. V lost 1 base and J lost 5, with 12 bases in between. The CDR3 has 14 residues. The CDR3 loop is CASSLSTDGYGYTF. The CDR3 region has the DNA TGCGCCAGCAGCTTGTCGACGGACGGATATGGCTACACCTTC.

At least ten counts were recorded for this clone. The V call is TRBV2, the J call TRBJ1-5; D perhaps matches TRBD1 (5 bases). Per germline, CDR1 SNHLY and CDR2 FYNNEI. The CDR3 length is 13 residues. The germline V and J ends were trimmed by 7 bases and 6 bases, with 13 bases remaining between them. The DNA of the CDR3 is TGTGCCAGCATCAGGGAGATAAGTCAGCCCCAGCATTTT. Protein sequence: CASIREISQPQHF.

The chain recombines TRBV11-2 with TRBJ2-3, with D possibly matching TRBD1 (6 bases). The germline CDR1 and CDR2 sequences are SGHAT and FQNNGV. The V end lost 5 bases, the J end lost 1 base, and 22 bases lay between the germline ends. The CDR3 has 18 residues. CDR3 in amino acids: CASSPTPGQPGGTDTQYF. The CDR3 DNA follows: TGTGCCAGCAGCCCCACCCCAGGACAGCCCGGGGGCACAGATACGCAGTATTTT.

The CDR3, as DNA: TGCAGCGTTGAACTGGAGACCCAGTACTTC. Translating gives CSVELETQYF. The chain is built from TRBV29-1 and TRBJ2-5; no firm D call. Trimming left V 2 bases short and J 5 bases short, with 3 bases between. Germline values: CDR1 SQVTM, CDR2 ANQGSEA. This CDR3 is 10 amino acids long.

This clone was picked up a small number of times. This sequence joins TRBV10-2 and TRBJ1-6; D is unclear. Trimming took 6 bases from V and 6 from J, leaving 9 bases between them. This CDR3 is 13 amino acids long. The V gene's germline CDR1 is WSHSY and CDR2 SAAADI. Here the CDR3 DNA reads TGCGCCAGCAGGTTCCAGAGTAATTCACCCCTCCACTTT. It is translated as CASRFQSNSPLHF.

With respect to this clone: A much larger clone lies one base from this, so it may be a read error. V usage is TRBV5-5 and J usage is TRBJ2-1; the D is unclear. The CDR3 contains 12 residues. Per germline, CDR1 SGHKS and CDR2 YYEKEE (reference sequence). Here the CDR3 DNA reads TGTACCAGCAGCCGTGGAGAGGCAGAGCAGTTCTTC. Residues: CTSSRGEAEQFF.

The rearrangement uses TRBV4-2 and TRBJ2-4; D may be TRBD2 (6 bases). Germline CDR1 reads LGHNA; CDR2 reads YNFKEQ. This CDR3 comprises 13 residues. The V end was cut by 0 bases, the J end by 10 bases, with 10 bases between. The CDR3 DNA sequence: TGTGCCAGCAGCCAAGACGGGACTGCTATTCAGTACTTC. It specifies CASSQDGTAIQYF.

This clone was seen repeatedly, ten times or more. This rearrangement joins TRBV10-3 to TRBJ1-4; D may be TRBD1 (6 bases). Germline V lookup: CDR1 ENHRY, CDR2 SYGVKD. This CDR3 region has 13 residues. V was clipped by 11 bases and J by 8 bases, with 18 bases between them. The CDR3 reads CASALQGTEKLFF. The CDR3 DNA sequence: TGTGCCTCTGCTCTACAGGGAACGGAAAAACTGTTTTTT.